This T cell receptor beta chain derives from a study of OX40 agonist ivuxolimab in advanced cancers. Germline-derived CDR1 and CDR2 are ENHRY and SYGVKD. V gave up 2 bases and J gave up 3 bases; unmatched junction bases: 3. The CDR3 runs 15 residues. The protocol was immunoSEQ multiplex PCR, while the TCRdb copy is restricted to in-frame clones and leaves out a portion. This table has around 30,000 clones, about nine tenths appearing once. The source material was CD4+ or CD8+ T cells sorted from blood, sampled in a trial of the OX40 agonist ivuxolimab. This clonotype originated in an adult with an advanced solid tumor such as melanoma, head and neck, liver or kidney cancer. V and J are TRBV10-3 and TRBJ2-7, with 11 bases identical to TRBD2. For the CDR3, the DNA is TGTGCCATCAGTGAGGGGACTAGCGGCTTCTACGAGCAGTACTTC. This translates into CAISEGTSGFYEQYF.